These 28 T cell receptor beta chains came from one sample sequenced in a study of shared clonotypes between healthy human individuals. Measured with immunoSEQ multiplex PCR; TCRdb has only the in-frame clones, and not every one. The table has around 510,000 clones, around 76% seen once. Sequenced material: PBMCs. The receptors here all came from a woman between 35 and 50 years old in good health. Some clones in this sample may be carry-over from other donors' samples.

J is TRBJ2-1 and V is TRBV6-4; D is possibly TRBD2 (6 bases). Deletions cut 2 bases from V and 8 bases from J, with 16 bases between. Germline assignment: CDR1 MRHNA and CDR2 SNTAGT. This CDR3 spans 15 amino acids. The CDR3 DNA sequence: TGTGCCAGCAGTGACGGGGGGAACGGAGGGGATGAGCAGTTCTTC. It is translated as CASSDGGNGGDEQFF.

A few counts support this clone. The chain recombines TRBV2 with TRBJ2-5; 10 positions match TRBD2. There are 15 residues in the CDR3. The V segment lost 6 bases and the J segment 5 bases; nucleotides outside the gene matches: 9. Germline-derived CDR1 and CDR2 are SNHLY and FYNNEI. Written as DNA, the CDR3 is TGTGCCAGCAGGACCGGGACTAGCGTCGCGGAGACCCAGTACTTC. As protein: CASRTGTSVAETQYF.

This clone was detected many times. The sample carries other DNA sequences with the same CDR3. The chain has TRBV18 and TRBJ1-3; no definite D call. The CDR3 is 14 residues long. The germline V and J ends were trimmed by 2 bases and 4 bases, with 9 bases remaining between them. Germline lookup yields CDR1 KGHSH and CDR2 LQKENI. CDR3 residues: CASSPTPVGNTIYF. Written as DNA, the CDR3 is TGTGCCAGCTCACCAACCCCAGTAGGAAACACCATATATTTT.

The V and J genes are TRBV9 and TRBJ2-1; 8 nucleotides align to TRBD2. Germline CDR1 SGDLS, CDR2 YYNGEE. V gave up 2 bases and J gave up 8 bases; unmatched junction bases: 6. The CDR3 contains 14 residues. CDR3 coding DNA: TGTGCCAGCAGCGTCGGTACTAGCGGAGATGAGCAGTTCTTC. Translated, it gives CASSVGTSGDEQFF.

The V call is TRBV29-1, the J call TRBJ1-1, with D hard to call. CDR1 is SQVTM and CDR2 is ANQGSEA in the germline V gene. The germline V and J ends were trimmed by 6 bases and 1 base, with 15 bases remaining between them. The CDR3 spans 14 residues. The CDR3 protein is CSVSTNGGNTEAFF. CDR3 sequence (DNA): TGCAGCGTATCTACTAACGGCGGGAACACTGAAGCTTTCTTT.

V and J are TRBV6-5 and TRBJ1-2; 8 bases are shared with TRBD1. Germline lookup yields CDR1 MNHEY and CDR2 SVGAGI. CDR3 length equals 14 residues. V was clipped by 6 bases and J by 1 base; unmatched bases: 4. The CDR3 loop is CASSTGGDNYGYTF. CDR3 DNA: TGTGCCAGCAGCACAGGGGGGGATAACTATGGCTACACCTTC.

This clone has just one count. The chain has TRBV6-4 and TRBJ2-1; 13 bases are shared with TRBD2. Trimming cost V 0 bases and J 8 bases; bases outside gene matches: 4. Germline CDR1 and CDR2: MRHNA and SNTAGT. This CDR3 is built from 16 residues. For the CDR3, the DNA is TGTGCCAGCAGTGACTCGGGACTAGCGGGACCGGATGAGCAGTTCTTC. Its translation is CASSDSGLAGPDEQFF.

V and J are TRBV6-1 and TRBJ2-7, with D possibly matching TRBD1 (5 bases). The CDR3 loop spans 15 amino acids. Germline V gene sequence: CDR1 MNHNS, CDR2 SASEGT. V was cut by 7 bases and J by 1 base, with 17 bases left in between. The CDR3 sequence is CASKRGSSLSYEQYF. Written as DNA, the CDR3 is TGTGCCAGCAAAAGGGGCAGCTCCCTATCCTACGAGCAGTACTTC.

This chain connects TRBV6-4 to TRBJ2-1, with 8 positions matching TRBD2. The V segment lost 0 bases and the J segment 7 bases; nucleotides outside the gene matches: 5. This CDR3 has 15 amino acids. CDR1 MRHNA and CDR2 SNTAGT come from the germline V gene. The CDR3 bases are TGTGCCAGCAGTGACTCCGAAGCGGGAGTAAATGAGCAGTTCTTC. Its protein product is CASSDSEAGVNEQFF.

Notes on this clone: The limits of the CDR3 on the DNA are not certain, so only TCRdb's listed CDR3 is given. V gene TRBV2 combines with J gene TRBJ2-1; the DNA was not compared with TRBD1, the D call given in the table. The germline CDR1 and CDR2 sequences are SNHLY and FYNNEI. The CDR3 spans 14 residues, counting both ends. CDR3 loop: CASILGAWDNEQFF.

In DNA, the CDR3 is TGTGCCAGCTCACCTGGTGAGGGGGGAGTGACTGAAGCTTTCTTT. The encoded protein is CASSPGEGGVTEAFF. This sequence joins TRBV18 and TRBJ1-1, with D possibly TRBD1 on 6 matching bases. This CDR3 has 15 amino acids. Germline loops: CDR1 KGHSH, CDR2 LQKENI. V was pared by 3 bases and J by 5 bases, with 16 bases between.

The chain is built from TRBV29-1 and TRBJ2-7; 9 positions agree with TRBD2. The V gene end was trimmed by 3 bases and the J gene end by 6 bases; junction bases not matched to a gene: 9. Per germline, CDR1 SQVTM and CDR2 ANQGSEA. CDR3 length: 14 amino acids. CDR3 nucleotides: TGCAGCGTTGAGACTAGCGGCCCGGTGGGCGAGCAGTACTTC. This encodes CSVETSGPVGEQYF.

This clone was detected ten times or more. V usage is TRBV29-1 and J usage is TRBJ1-5, with D hard to call. The V gene's germline CDR1 is SQVTM and CDR2 ANQGSEA. The CDR3 consists of 13 residues. V lost 1 base and J lost 7, with 11 bases in between. The CDR3 DNA reads TGCAGCGTTGAAGGCCCATCGGGCCAGCCCCAGCATTTT. Its translation: CSVEGPSGQPQHF.

V is TRBV5-1 and J is TRBJ2-5; TRBD1 aligns across 8 bases. The CDR3 covers 14 residues. Germline V CDR1 and CDR2: SGHRS, YFSETQ. With 4 bases clipped from V and 1 base from J, the junction kept 3 bases outside the gene matches. The DNA for the CDR3 is TGCGCCAGCAGCGTTACAGGGGGCCAAGAGACCCAGTACTTC. This encodes CASSVTGGQETQYF.

This clone was seen a handful of times. The chain combines TRBV19 with TRBJ2-7, with 9 bases matching TRBD1. With V trimmed by 4 bases and J by 2 bases, 6 bases remained unmatched. CDR1 and CDR2 from the germline V gene are LNHDA and SQIVND (reference sequence). The CDR3 is made up of 15 amino acids. The CDR3 protein is CASSRGQGLPYEQYF. The CDR3 DNA is TGTGCCAGTAGTAGGGGACAGGGTCTTCCCTACGAGCAGTACTTC.

The rearrangement links TRBV10-2 to TRBJ2-7; D uncertain. CDR1 is WSHSY and CDR2 is SAAADI in the germline V gene. The CDR3 totals 14 residues. V lost 4 bases to trimming and J lost 1 base, with 11 bases between them. The CDR3 is CASSGWTPSYEQYF. DNA for the CDR3: TGCGCCAGCAGTGGTTGGACCCCTTCCTACGAGCAGTACTTC.

The V call is TRBV14, the J call TRBJ2-1, with TRBD2 matching over 7 bases. The germline V gene encodes CDR1 SGHDN and CDR2 FVKESK. V lost 3 bases to trimming and J lost 12 bases; unmatched junction nucleotides: 8. The CDR3 spans 13 residues. The CDR3 here is CASSQERGLGQFF. The CDR3 DNA reads TGTGCCAGCAGCCAGGAGCGGGGTTTAGGGCAGTTCTTC.

As DNA, the CDR3 is TGCGCCAGCAGCCAAGAACACTCCGGAGGCTACGAGCAGTACTTC. This codes for CASSQEHSGGYEQYF. The chain carries TRBV4-3 and TRBJ2-7; D is perhaps TRBD2 (5 bases). Germline V lookup: CDR1 LGHNA, CDR2 YSLEER. V dropped 0 bases and J dropped 3 bases, with 12 bases sitting between them. This CDR3 has 15 amino acids.

V is TRBV7-2 and J is TRBJ2-7, with 8 positions matching TRBD1. V dropped 5 bases and J dropped 2; count of bases not matched to a gene: 8. CDR1 and CDR2 from the germline V gene are SGHTA and FQGNSA. The CDR3 is 15 residues long. The CDR3 protein is CASSPGQGNAYEQYF. CDR3 nucleotide sequence: TGTGCCAGCAGCCCAGGACAGGGAAACGCCTACGAGCAGTACTTC.

The J gene is TRBJ1-2, the V gene TRBV28, with D unresolved. This CDR3 comprises 12 residues. Trimming shortened V by 3 bases and J by 5 bases, and 7 bases separated the two germline ends. Germline values: CDR1 MDHEN, CDR2 SYDVKM. CDR3 sequence reads: CASSFVGYGYTF. The DNA of the CDR3 is TGTGCCAGCAGTTTTGTGGGGTATGGCTACACCTTC.

As concerns this clone: It is likely a read error: a sequence one base away is far more abundant. The gene calls are TRBV25-1 and TRBJ2-3, with TRBD2 identical over 13 bases. Germline CDR1 MGHDK, CDR2 SYGVNS. The trim removed 4 bases at V and 1 base at J, leaving 8 bases unmatched. The CDR3 spans 18 residues. The CDR3 DNA reads as TGTGCCAGCAGTGTACTAGCGGGAGGGACCTTCGGCACAGATACGCAGTATTTT. Protein sequence: CASSVLAGGTFGTDTQYF. The full variable domain, in which reference TRBV25-1 and TRBJ2-3 provide the parts outside the CDR3, is EADIYQTPRYLVIGTGKKITLECSQTMGHDKMYWYQQDPGMELHLIHYSYGVNSTEKGDLSSESTVSRIRTEHFPLTLESARPSHTSQYLCASSVLAGGTFGTDTQYFGPGTRLTVL.

This CDR3 is CASKPGQGAYEQYF. The CDR3 coding sequence is TGTGCCAGCAAGCCGGGACAGGGAGCTTACGAGCAGTACTTC. The V call is TRBV6-5, the J call TRBJ2-7; 9 positions agree with TRBD1. The J segment lost 4 bases and the V segment lost 7 bases, leaving 8 bases of the junction unmatched. Germline V gene sequence: CDR1 MNHEY, CDR2 SVGAGI. The CDR3 sequence is 14 residues long.

This clone was seen at least ten times. The chain has TRBV29-1 and TRBJ2-5; D is possibly TRBD1 (6 bases). CDR1 is SQVTM and CDR2 is ANQGSEA in the germline V gene. The V end lost 6 bases, the J end lost 4 bases, and 15 bases lay between the germline ends. The length of the CDR3 is 13 residues. CDR3 nucleotides: TGCAGCGTGGCGCCAGGGGCAGCAGAGACCCAGTACTTC. Translated: CSVAPGAAETQYF.

The V gene is TRBV23-1, the J gene TRBJ2-1; 9 positions match TRBD1. TRBV23-1 belongs to the ORF category, with a function that is uncertain. V lost 6 bases to trimming and J lost 5 bases; unmatched junction nucleotides: 8. CDR3 length: 15 residues. In nucleotides, the CDR3 is TGCGCCAGCAGCATGACAGGGGGAGAGAACAATGAGCAGTTCTTC. It is translated as CASSMTGGENNEQFF.

This clone has just a few counts. The chain has TRBV19 and TRBJ2-1; D tentatively reads TRBD1 or TRBD2 (5 bases each). Between the trimmed V and J ends, which lost 4 bases and 12 bases, there was a span of 13 bases. The CDR3 covers 12 residues. Germline V gene sequence: CDR1 LNHDA, CDR2 SQIVND (reference sequence). The CDR3: CASSTQGRRQFF. Here the CDR3 DNA reads TGTGCCAGTAGTACCCAGGGACGGAGGCAGTTCTTC.

The chain combines TRBV5-4 with TRBJ1-1; D is ambiguous. Trimming removed 2 bases from V and 1 base from J, with 9 bases in between. Looked up from germline, CDR1 is SGHNT and CDR2 is YYREEE (reference sequence). CDR3 length: 14 residues. CDR3 coding DNA: TGTGCCAGCAGCTTTGACCCGAGGAACACTGAAGCTTTCTTT. Residues: CASSFDPRNTEAFF. Supplemented by reference TRBV5-4 and TRBJ1-1, the full variable domain reads ETGVTQSPTHLIKTRGQQVTLRCSSQSGHNTVSWYQQALGQGPQFIFQYYREEENGRGNFPPRFSGLQFPNYSSELNVNALELDDSALYLCASSFDPRNTEAFFGQGTRLTVV.

This clone was detected only once. J is TRBJ2-7 and V is TRBV10-3; maybe TRBD2 (6 bases). Deletions cut 5 bases from V and 7 bases from J, with 15 bases between. This CDR3 comprises 13 residues. From germline, CDR1 is ENHRY and CDR2 SYGVKD. The CDR3: CAISPFGGEEQYF. CDR3 DNA: TGTGCCATCAGTCCGTTCGGGGGTGAAGAGCAGTACTTC.

This clone was seen repeatedly, ten times or more. Other nucleotide sequences from this sample produce the same CDR3. This chain connects TRBV27 to TRBJ2-7, with a weak D call TRBD2 (6 bases). CDR3 size: 16 residues. Trimming pared 0 bases from V and 2 bases from J, leaving 14 bases between. Germline V gives CDR1 MNHEY, CDR2 SMNVEV (reference sequence). CDR3 sequence: CASSLSAGLPAYEQYF. The DNA of the CDR3 is TGTGCCAGCAGTTTATCCGCGGGACTTCCAGCCTACGAGCAGTACTTC.